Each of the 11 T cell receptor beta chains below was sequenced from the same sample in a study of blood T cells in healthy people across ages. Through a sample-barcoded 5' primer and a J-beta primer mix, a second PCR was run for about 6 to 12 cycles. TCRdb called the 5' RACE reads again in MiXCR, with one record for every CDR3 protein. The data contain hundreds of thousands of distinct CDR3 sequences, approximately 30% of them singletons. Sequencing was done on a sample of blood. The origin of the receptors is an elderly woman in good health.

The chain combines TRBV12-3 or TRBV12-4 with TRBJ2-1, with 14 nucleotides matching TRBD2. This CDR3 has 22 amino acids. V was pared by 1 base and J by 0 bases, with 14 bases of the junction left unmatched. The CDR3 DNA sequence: TGTGCCAGCAGTTTAGACTTTGGACTAGCGGGAGGCTGGGGGAGCTCCTACAATGAGCAGTTCTTC. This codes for CASSLDFGLAGGWGSSYNEQFF.

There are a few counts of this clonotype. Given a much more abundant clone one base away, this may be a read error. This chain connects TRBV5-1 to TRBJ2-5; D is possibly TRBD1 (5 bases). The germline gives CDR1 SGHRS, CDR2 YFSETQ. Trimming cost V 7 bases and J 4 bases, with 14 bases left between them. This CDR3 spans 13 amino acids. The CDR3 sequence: CASRQGIGETQYF. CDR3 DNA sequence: TGCGCCAGCCGGCAGGGTATCGGAGAGACCCAGTACTTC. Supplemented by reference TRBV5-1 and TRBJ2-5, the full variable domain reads KAGVTQTPRYLIKTRGQQVTLSCSPISGHRSVSWYQQTPGQGLQFLFEYFSETQRNKGNFPGRFSGRQFSNSRSEMNVSTLELGDSALYLCASRQGIGETQYFGPGTRLLVL.

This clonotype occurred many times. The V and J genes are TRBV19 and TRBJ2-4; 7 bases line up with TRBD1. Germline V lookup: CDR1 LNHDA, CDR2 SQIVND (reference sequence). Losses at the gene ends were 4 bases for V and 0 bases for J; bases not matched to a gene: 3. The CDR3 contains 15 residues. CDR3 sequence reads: CASSTGQLAKNIQYF. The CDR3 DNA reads TGTGCCAGTAGTACGGGACAGCTAGCCAAAAACATTCAGTACTTC.

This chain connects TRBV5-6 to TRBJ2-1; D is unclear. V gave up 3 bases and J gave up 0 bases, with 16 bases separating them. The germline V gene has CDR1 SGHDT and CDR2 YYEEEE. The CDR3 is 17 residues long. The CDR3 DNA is TGTGCCAGCAGCTCAAAACATACAAGGAGCTCCTACAATGAGCAGTTCTTC. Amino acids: CASSSKHTRSSYNEQFF.

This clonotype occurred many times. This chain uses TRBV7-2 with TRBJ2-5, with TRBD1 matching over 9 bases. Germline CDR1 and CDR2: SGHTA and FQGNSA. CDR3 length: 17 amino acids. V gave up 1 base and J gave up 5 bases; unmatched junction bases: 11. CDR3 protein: CASSLGLGQGVRETQYF. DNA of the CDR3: TGTGCCAGCAGCTTAGGTCTGGGACAGGGAGTTAGGGAGACCCAGTACTTC.

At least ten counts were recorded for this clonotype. The CDR3 here is CATSSRGTGVQTQYF. Written as DNA, the CDR3 is TGTGCCACCAGCTCGAGGGGGACAGGTGTACAGACCCAGTACTTC. The gene calls are TRBV15 and TRBJ2-5; 8 positions match TRBD1. This CDR3 is built from 15 residues. CDR1 and CDR2 from the germline V gene are LNHNV and YYDKDF (reference sequence). V gave up 5 bases and J gave up 6 bases; unmatched junction bases: 11.

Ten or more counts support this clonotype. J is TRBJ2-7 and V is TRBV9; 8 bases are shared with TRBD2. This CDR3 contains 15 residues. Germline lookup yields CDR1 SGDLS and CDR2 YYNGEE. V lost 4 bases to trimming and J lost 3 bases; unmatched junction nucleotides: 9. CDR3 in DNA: TGTGCCAGCAGCTCAGGTGGGCGGGGGGACTACGAGCAGTACTTC. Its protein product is CASSSGGRGDYEQYF.

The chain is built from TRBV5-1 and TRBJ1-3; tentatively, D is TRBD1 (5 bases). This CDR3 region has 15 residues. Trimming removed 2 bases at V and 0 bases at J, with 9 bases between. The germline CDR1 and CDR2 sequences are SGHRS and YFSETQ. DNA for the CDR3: TGCGCCAGCAGCTTTACAGGTTACTCTGGAAACACCATATATTTT. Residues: CASSFTGYSGNTIYF. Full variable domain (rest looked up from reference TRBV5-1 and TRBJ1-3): KAGVTQTPRYLIKTRGQQVTLSCSPISGHRSVSWYQQTPGQGLQFLFEYFSETQRNKGNFPGRFSGRQFSNSRSEMNVSTLELGDSALYLCASSFTGYSGNTIYFGEGSWLTVV.

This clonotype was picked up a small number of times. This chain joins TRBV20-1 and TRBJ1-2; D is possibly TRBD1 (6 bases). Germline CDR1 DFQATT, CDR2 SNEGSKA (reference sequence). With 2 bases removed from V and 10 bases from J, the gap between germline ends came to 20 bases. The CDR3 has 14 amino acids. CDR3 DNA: TGCAGTGCTAGAAATATTGGGACAAGGATTGCCTACACCTTC. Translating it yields CSARNIGTRIAYTF.

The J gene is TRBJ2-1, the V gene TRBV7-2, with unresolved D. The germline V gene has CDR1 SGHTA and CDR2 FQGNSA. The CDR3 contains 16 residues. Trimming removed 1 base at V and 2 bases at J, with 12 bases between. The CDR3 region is CASSLVGYPAYNEQFF. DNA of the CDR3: TGTGCCAGCAGCTTAGTGGGCTACCCTGCCTACAATGAGCAGTTCTTC. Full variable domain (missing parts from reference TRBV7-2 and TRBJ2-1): GAGVSQSPSNKVTEKGKDVELRCDPISGHTALYWYRQSLGQGLEFLIYFQGNSAPDKSGLPSDRFSAERTGGSVSTLTIQRTQQEDSAVYLCASSLVGYPAYNEQFFGPGTRLTVL.

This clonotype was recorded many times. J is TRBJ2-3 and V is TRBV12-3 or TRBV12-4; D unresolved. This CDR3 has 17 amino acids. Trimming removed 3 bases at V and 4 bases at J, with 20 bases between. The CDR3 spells CASSLDGSSLRADTQYF. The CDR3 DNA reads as TGTGCCAGCAGTTTGGATGGAAGCAGCCTAAGGGCAGATACGCAGTATTTT.